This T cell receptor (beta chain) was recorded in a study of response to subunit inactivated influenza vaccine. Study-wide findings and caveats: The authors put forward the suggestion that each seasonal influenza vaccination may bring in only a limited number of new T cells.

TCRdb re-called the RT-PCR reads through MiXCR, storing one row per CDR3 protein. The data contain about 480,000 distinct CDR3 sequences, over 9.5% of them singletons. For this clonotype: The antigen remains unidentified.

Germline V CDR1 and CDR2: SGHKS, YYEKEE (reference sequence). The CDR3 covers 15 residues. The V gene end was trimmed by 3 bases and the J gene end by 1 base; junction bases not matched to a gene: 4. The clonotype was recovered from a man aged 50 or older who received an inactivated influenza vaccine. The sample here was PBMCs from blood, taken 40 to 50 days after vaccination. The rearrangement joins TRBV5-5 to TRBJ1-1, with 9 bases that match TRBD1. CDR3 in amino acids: CASSWGQGGNTEAFF. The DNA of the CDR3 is TGTGCCAGCAGCTGGGGACAGGGTGGGAACACTGAAGCTTTCTTT. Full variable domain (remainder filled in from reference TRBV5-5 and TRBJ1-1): DAGVTQSPTHLIKTRGQQVTLRCSPISGHKSVSWYQQVLGQGPQFIFQYYEKEERGRGNFPDRFSARQFPNYSSELNVNALLLGDSALYLCASSWGQGGNTEAFFGQGTRLTVV.